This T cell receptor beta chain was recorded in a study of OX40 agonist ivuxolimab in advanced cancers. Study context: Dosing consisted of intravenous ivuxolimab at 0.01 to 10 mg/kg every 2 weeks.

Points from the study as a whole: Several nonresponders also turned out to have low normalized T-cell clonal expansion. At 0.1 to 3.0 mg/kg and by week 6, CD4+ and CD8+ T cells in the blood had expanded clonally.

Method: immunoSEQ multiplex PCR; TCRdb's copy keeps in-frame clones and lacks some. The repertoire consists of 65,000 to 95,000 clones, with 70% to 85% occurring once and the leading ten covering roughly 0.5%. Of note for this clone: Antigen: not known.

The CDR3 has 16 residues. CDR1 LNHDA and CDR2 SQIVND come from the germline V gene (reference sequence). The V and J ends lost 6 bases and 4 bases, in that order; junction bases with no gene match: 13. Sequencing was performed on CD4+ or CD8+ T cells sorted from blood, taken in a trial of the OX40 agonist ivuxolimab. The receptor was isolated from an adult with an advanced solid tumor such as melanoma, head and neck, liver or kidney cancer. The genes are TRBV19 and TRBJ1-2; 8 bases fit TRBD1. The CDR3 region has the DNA TGTGCCAGTAGAATTTCTTCCAGGGGGCTCGGCTATGGCTACACCTTC. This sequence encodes CASRISSRGLGYGYTF.